This TCR beta chain was recovered during a study of molecular identifiers for immune sequencing clone quantification. Sorted inputs of about 18,000 to 1,100,000 cells, with 10%, 30% or 50% RNA, yielded naive CD8 libraries. Sorted naive CD8 T cells were those defined as CD8+CD4-CCR7+CD45RA+. This clonotype was picked up many times. The CDR3 loop spans 15 amino acids. Germline trimming cut 4 bases from V and 0 bases from J; bases unmatched to any gene: 5. Germline V gives CDR1 SEHNR, CDR2 FQNEAQ (reference sequence). TCRdb reprocessed the PCR reads with MiXCR, giving one entry per CDR3 protein. Among some 59,000 distinct CDR3 sequences, roughly 24% were seen once, and the ten largest hold 1.5% to 2%.

The gene calls are TRBV7-9 and TRBJ1-1, with TRBD1 identical over 7 bases. The receptor's source is a human donor in good health. Some libraries in this study had Jurkat cell RNA spiked in. The specimen was naive CD8+ T cells from blood, with Jurkat cell RNA spiked in. Subset indicated: FACS-sorted CD8+CD4-CCR7+CD45RA+ naive T cells. In DNA, the CDR3 is TGTGCCAGCAGCTCGGGACAGTGGGTGAACACTGAAGCTTTCTTT. It specifies CASSSGQWVNTEAFF.